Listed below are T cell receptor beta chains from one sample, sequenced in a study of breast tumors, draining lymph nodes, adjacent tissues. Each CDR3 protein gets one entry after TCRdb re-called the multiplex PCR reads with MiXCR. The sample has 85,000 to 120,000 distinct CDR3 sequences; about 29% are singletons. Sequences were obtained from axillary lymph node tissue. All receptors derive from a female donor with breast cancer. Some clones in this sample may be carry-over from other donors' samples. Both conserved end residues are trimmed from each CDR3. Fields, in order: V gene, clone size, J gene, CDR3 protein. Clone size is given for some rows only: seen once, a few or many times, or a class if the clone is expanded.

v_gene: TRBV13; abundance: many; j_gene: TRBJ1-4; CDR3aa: ASSTSGRGKANEKLF
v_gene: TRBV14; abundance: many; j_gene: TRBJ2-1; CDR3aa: ASSQHESLGYNEQF
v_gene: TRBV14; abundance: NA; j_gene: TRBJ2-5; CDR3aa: ASSHGGTQY
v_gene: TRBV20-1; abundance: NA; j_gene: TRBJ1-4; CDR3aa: STKGRAKKLF
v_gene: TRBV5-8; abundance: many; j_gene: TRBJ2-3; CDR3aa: ASSTGLAGGEDTQY
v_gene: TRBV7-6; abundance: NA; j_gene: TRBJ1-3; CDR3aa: ASSLSRDPGNTIY
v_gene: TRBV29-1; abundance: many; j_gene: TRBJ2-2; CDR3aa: SAMLALGLQKNTGELF
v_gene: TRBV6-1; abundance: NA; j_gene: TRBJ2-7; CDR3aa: ANRDKPYEQY
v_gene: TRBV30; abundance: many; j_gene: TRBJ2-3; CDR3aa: AWSVSLVTDTQY
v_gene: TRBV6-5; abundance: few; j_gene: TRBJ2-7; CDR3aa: ASSPGQGSYGQY
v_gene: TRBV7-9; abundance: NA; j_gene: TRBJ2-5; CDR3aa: ASSLGVRGHRETQY
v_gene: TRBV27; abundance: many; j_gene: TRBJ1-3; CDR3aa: ASRPGTASGNTIY
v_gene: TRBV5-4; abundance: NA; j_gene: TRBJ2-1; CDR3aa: ASSPPGNEQF
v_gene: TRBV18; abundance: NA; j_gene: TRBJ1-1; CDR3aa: ASLPTGAENTNIYKNTEAF
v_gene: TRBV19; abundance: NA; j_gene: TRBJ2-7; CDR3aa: ASSIKGTSGAPYEQY
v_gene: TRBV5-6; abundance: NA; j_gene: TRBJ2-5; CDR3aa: ARSPGQAWGMETQY
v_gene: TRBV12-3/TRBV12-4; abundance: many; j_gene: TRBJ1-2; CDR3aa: ASRNLAGRALPYGYT
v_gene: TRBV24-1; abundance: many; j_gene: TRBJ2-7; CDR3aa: ATSDGQGPYEQY
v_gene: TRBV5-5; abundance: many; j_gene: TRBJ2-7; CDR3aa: ASSLGQTHEQY
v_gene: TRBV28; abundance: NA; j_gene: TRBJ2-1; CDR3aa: ASRLGERGYNEQF
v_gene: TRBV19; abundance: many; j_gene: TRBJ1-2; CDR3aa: ASSDRKISNLPTYGYT
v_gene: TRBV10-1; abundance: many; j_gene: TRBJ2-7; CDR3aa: ASSAGRAYEQY
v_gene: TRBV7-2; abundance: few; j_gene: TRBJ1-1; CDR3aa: ASSLVARNTEAF
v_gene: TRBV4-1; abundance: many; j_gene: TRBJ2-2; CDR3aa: ASSRPGVGELF
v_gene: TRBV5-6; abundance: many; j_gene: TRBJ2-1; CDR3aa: ASSLRVLAGVGSYNEQF
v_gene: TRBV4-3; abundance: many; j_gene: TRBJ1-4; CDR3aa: ASSQDSRFGTNNEKLF
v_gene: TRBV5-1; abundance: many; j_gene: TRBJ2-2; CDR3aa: ASSLIPPRLAVAGELF
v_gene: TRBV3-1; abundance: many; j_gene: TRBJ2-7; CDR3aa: ASSQDPPGGSYEQY
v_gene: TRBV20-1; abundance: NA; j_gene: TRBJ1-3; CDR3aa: SAYGCSGNTIY
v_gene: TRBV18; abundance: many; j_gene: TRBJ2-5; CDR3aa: ASSSGLVETQY
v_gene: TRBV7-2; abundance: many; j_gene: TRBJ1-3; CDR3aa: ASSLEARGLGNTIY
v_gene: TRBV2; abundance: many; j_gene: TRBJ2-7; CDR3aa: ASSARRAYEQY
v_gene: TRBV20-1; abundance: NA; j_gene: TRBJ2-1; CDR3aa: SARVSGSNEQF
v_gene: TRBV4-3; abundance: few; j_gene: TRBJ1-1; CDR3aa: ASSQGIGQGGGSTEAF
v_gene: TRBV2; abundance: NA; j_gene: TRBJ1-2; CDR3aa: ASSERGGGGYT
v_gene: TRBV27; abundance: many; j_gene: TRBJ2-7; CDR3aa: ASSLKGLAGRYEQY
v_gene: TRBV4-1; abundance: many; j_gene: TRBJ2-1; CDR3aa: ASSQLLSGGHNEQF
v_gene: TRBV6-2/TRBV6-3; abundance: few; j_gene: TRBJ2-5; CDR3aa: ASSQAGKETQY
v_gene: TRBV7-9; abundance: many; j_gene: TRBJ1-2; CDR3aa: ASSPWTGIGGYT
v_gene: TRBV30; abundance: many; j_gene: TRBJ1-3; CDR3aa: AWTSTGGNTIY
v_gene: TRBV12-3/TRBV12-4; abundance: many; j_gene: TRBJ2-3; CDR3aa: ASSFLGPTDTQY
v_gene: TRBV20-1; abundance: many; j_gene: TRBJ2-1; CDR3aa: SAEKQSSYTEQF
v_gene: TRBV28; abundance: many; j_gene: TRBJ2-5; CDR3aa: ASSFSPQGATQY
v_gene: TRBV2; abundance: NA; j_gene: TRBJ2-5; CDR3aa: AIQTGFQETQY
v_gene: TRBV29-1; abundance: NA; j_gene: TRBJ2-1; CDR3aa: SGYSLAGVNNEQF
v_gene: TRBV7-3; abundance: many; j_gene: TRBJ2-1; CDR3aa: ASSSRDRAWDEQF
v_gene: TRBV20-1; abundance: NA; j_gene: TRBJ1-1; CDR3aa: SARASGVTEAF
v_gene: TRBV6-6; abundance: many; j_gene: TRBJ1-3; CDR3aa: ASTQRPDSGNTIY
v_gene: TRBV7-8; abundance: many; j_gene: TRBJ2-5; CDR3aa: ASSQLTRGVRQEPQY
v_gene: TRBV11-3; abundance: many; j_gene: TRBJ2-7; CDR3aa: ASSPGLAATYEQY
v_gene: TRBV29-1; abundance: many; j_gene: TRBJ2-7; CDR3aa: SVESQAGYEQY
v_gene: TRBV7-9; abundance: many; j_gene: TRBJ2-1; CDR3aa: ASSLPLAGGLDYNEQF
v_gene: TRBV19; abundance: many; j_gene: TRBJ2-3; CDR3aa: ASSIDGGPSTDTQY
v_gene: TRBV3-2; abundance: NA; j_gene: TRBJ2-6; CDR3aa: ASGGGANVLT
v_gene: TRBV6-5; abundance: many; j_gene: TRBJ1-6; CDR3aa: ASRKEGYNSPLH
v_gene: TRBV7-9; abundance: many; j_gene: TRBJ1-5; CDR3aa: ASSLRGGNQPQH
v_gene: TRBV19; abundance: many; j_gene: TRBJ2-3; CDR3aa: ASSIGQGARDTQY
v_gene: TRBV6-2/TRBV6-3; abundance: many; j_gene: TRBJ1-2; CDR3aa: ASRTDRPSNYGYT
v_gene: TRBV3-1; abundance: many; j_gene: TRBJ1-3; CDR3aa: ASSQGGGSSGNTIY
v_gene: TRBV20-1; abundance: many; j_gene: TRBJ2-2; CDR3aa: SARDPASGSIDTGELF